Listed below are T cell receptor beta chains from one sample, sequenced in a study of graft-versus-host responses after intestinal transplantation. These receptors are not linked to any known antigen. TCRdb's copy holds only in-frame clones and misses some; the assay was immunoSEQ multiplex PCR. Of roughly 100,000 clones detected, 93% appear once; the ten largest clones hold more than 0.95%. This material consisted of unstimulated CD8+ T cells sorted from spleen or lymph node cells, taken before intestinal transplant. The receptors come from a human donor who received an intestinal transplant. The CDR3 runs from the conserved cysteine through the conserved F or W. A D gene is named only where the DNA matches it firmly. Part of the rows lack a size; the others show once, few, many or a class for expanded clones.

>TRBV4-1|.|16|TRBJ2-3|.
TGCGCCAGCAGCCAGAGGGGCGGGGCTAGCACAGATACGCAGTATTTT
CASSQRGGASTDTQYF
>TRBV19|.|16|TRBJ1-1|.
TGTGCCAGTTTGCCGGGGGACACCAAAATGCATACTGAAGCTTTCTTT
CASLPGDTKMHTEAFF
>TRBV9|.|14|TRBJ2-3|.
TGTGCCAGCAGCGTATTGAGTGGCACAGATACGCAGTATTTT
CASSVLSGTDTQYF
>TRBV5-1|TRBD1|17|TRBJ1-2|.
TGCGCCAGCAGCCCGGGGACAGTCCTGAATATTGAAAGTGGCTACACCTTC
CASSPGTVLNIESGYTF
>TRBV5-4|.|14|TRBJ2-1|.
TGTGCCAGCACTGTCCAAGGGATGGGGGATGAGCAGTTCTTC
CASTVQGMGDEQFF
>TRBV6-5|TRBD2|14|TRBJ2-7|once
TGTGCCAGCAGTCAGTTAGCGGGCCAGTACGAGCAGTACTTC
CASSQLAGQYEQYF
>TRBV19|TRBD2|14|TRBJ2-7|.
TGTGCCAGTAGTATCGCTAGCGGGGTCTACGAGCAGTACTTC
CASSIASGVYEQYF
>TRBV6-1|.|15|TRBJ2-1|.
TGTGCCAGCAGTTCGGCCAGTCCAACGTTCTATGAGCAGTTCTTC
CASSSASPTFYEQFF
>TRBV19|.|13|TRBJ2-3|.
TGTGCCAGTAGTATTGGGGTCGCAGATACGCAGTATTTT
CASSIGVADTQYF
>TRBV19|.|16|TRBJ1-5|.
TGTGCCAGTAGTATACACCTCGGGGGCCTATATCAGCCCCAGCATTTT
CASSIHLGGLYQPQHF
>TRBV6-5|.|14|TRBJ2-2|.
TGTGCCAGCAGTTACTCGTCTAGTTCCGGGGAGCTGTTTTTT
CASSYSSSSGELFF
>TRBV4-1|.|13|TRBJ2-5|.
TGCGCCAGCAGCCAAGAAGGGGATGAGACCCAGTACTTC
CASSQEGDETQYF
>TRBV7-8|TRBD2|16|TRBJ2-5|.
TGTGCCAGCAGCCCCGGGACTAGCGAAAGGGGGGAGACCCAGTACTTC
CASSPGTSERGETQYF
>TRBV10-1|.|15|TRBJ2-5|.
TGCGCCAGCAGTGAGTCGACGGGGTTGGAAGAGACCCAGTACTTC
CASSESTGLEETQYF
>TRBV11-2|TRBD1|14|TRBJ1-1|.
TGTGCCAGCAGCTTTAACAGGGGGGACACTGAAGCTTTCTTT
CASSFNRGDTEAFF
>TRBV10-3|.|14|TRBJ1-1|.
TGTGCCATCAGTGAGTCTACACCGAACACTGAAGCTTTCTTT
CAISESTPNTEAFF
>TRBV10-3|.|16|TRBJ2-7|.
TGTGCCATCAGTGAGTTTACGCGGGACAACTCCTACGAGCAGTACTTC
CAISEFTRDNSYEQYF